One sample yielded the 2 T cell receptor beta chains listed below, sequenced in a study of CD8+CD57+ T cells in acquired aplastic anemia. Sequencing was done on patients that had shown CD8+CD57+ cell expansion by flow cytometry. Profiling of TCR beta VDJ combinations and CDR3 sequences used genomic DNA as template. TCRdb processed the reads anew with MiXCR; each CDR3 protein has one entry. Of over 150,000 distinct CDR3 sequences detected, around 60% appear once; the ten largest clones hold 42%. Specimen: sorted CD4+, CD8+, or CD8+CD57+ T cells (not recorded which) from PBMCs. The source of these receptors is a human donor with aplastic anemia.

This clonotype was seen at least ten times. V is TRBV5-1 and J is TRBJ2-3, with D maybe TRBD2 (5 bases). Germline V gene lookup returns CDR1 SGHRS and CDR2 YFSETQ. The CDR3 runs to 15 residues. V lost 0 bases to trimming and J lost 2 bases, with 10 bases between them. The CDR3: CASSLEAEFTDTQYF. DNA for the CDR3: TGCGCCAGCAGCTTGGAAGCGGAATTCACAGATACGCAGTATTTT.

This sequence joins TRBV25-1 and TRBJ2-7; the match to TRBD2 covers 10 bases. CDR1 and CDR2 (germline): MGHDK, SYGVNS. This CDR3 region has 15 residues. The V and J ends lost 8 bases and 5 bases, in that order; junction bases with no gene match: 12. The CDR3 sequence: CASSPSLAGDDEQYF. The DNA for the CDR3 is TGTGCCAGCTCGCCCAGTCTAGCGGGGGACGACGAGCAGTACTTC.